This is a list of T cell receptor beta chains from one sample in a study of identical twins. MiXCR, run by TCRdb on the 5' RACE reads, gives a single entry per CDR3 protein. The profile covers around 1.7 million distinct CDR3 sequences, with roughly 35% appearing a single time and over 0.25% taken by the ten largest. Input material: cord blood. These receptors originate from a newborn girl in good health. Each CDR3 is given without its conserved first and last residue.

v_gene	j_gene	CDR3aa
TRBV20-1	TRBJ2-7	SARRPGLAGRQY
TRBV20-1	TRBJ2-7	SARDPRDPAYEQY
TRBV11-1	TRBJ2-1	ASSLAPNNEQF
TRBV6-5	TRBJ2-5	ASRLDSVNLGEQY
TRBV12-3/TRBV12-4	TRBJ2-2	ASSIRDSIFANTGELF
TRBV7-2	TRBJ2-1	ASSLRGLAGGNEQF
TRBV6-2/TRBV6-3	TRBJ1-5	ASTSPLGTIGNQPQH
TRBV9	TRBJ2-4	ASSVAGGGTENIQY
TRBV20-1	TRBJ2-3	SAVKAGGPTDTQY
TRBV3-1	TRBJ2-3	ASSLGTGLPSTDTQY
TRBV2	TRBJ2-3	ASRTPTQGTDTQY
TRBV27	TRBJ2-7	VSSLSPEIYEQY
TRBV9	-	ASSSGSSSYNEQY
TRBV30	-	AWSKGNKETQY
TRBV29-1	TRBJ2-2	SVCERGGLPGELF
TRBV25-1	TRBJ1-2	ASSALGPNYGDT
TRBV15	TRBJ2-3	ATSRDGGGSTDTQY
TRBV6-5	TRBJ2-7	ASGRLRGGVYEQY
TRBV20-1	TRBJ2-2	SAPASAGELF
TRBV29-1	TRBJ2-1	SAQGPLPYEQF
TRBV29-1	TRBJ2-3	SAEGGEFTDTQY
TRBV20-1	TRBJ2-7	SAGPNYEQY
TRBV20-1	-	SAGRTGLVETQY
TRBV7-9	TRBJ2-3	ASGTSGHTDTQY
TRBV9	TRBJ1-4	ASSFGQGWTTNEKLF
TRBV20-1	TRBJ2-1	SATLAPLHNEQF
TRBV9	TRBJ1-2	ASSKPVRGYT
TRBV7-2	TRBJ2-3	ASSRLGITDTQY
TRBV29-1	TRBJ2-1	SVGPYLEAGAYNEQF
TRBV6-6	TRBJ2-5	ASSYLRGNNEQY
TRBV15	TRBJ2-4	ATSRDQGLDKNIQY
TRBV25-1	TRBJ2-5	ASSGHLAGANEQY
TRBV5-4	TRBJ2-1	ASSKTGHEQF
TRBV29-1	TRBJ2-4	SVEGRGQTLNIQY
TRBV12-3/TRBV12-4	TRBJ1-5	ASSLTLEQPQH
TRBV11-2	TRBJ2-2	ASSPRKGQGITGELF
TRBV10-1	TRBJ1-5	ASSTGEGNQPQH
TRBV24-1	TRBJ2-1	ATSGGGTSVYNEQF
TRBV27	TRBJ1-2	ASSPRTGVAANYGYT
TRBV28	TRBJ1-1	ASSQVGRRVPMNTEAF
TRBV20-1	TRBJ2-3	SATGLPSTDTQY
TRBV29-1	TRBJ2-7	SVSGRARYEQY
TRBV7-9	TRBJ1-5	ASSYRSPSGSNQPQH
TRBV3-1	TRBJ1-2	ASSDRTVMDYGYT
TRBV4-1	TRBJ2-3	ASSHPSSGSTDTQY
TRBV6-5	TRBJ2-3	ASSRGLHRPQY
TRBV6-1	TRBJ1-2	ASSPKQGNPRLHGYT
TRBV6-1	TRBJ1-6	ASRGDRLNSPLH
TRBV20-1	TRBJ1-4	SARGTGGTVATNEKLF
TRBV20-1	TRBJ1-2	SARTGGDRGYT
TRBV5-1	TRBJ1-1	ASSLGLESEAF
TRBV4-2	TRBJ2-2	ASSLLTAANTGELF